This T cell receptor beta chain was identified in a study of OX40 agonist ivuxolimab in advanced cancers. CDR1 SGHTA and CDR2 FQGTGA come from the germline V gene. V was trimmed by 4 bases and J by 2 bases, leaving 7 bases between them. This CDR3 spans 13 amino acids. Method: immunoSEQ multiplex PCR; TCRdb's copy keeps in-frame clones and lacks some. This sample yields around 60,000 clones, of which about 80% are seen a single time; roughly 2% belongs to the top ten. This clone was counted once. The chain employs TRBV7-3 and TRBJ2-3; D is uncertain. The sequence was obtained from an adult with an advanced solid tumor such as melanoma, head and neck, liver or kidney cancer. Here the sequenced sample was CD4+ or CD8+ T cells sorted from blood, taken in a trial of the OX40 agonist ivuxolimab. The CDR3: CASSSYVTDTQYF. Here the CDR3 DNA reads TGTGCCAGCAGCTCATACGTCACAGATACGCAGTATTTT.